This T cell receptor (beta chain) was captured by sequencing in a study of T cells in Graves' hyperthyroidism and ophthalmopathy. This clonotype was counted ten times or more. TCR beta CDR3 sequences were amplified from RNA transcripts. A set of HTBI primers served as the primers for a first-round RT-PCR of the TCR CDR3. TCRdb independently ran MiXCR on the multiplex PCR reads; one entry per CDR3 protein. The table records about 720,000 distinct CDR3 sequences, over 15% of them present only once. It was considered stable Graves' hyperthyroidism when ophthalmopathy did not progress within 18 months. The germline gives CDR1 MDHEN, CDR2 SYDVKM. The V gene end was trimmed by 2 bases and the J gene end by 15 bases; junction bases not matched to a gene: 7. The CDR3 is 12 amino acids.

Sequences were obtained from blood. This TCR was sampled from a man between 18 and 35 years old with Graves' hyperthyroidism. This chain joins TRBV28 and TRBJ2-1; the match to TRBD2 covers 7 bases. CDR3 region: CASSLAGVASFF. CDR3 nucleotides: TGTGCCAGCAGTTTAGCGGGGGTGGCCTCGTTCTTC. Using reference TRBV28 and TRBJ2-1 for the parts outside the CDR3, the full variable domain is DVKVTQSSRYLVKRTGEKVFLECVQDMDHENMFWYRQDPGLGLRLIYFSYDVKMKEKGDIPEGYSVSREKKERFSLILESASTNQTSMYLCASSLAGVASFFGPGTRLTVL.